This T cell receptor (beta chain) comes out of a study of control samples from healthy donors and cancer patients. This table comes from immunoSEQ multiplex PCR, and its TCRdb copy is limited to in-frame clones, with some not included. This sample has about 170,000 clones, with 80% to 95% found just once. Trimming cost V 3 bases and J 0 bases, with 5 bases left between them. CDR3 length equals 13 residues. The germline V gene has CDR1 SGHVS and CDR2 FQNEAQ. The rearrangement links TRBV7-8 to TRBJ1-1; D gene uncertain. The source of this sequence is a woman between 55 and 75 years old in good health. The sequencing input was blood. In DNA, the CDR3 is TGTGCCAGCAGCTTCGGGATGAACACTGAAGCTTTCTTT. Encoded protein: CASSFGMNTEAFF.